This T cell receptor beta chain was sequenced in a study of cytomegalovirus exposure and HLA in healthy donors. Study-wide findings and caveats: Three chains linked to CMV were shown in vitro to be specific for CMV antigens.

60 Vbeta and 13 Jbeta primers were used in PCR. Generated by immunoSEQ multiplex PCR, the TCRdb table keeps only in-frame clones and is missing some. There are more than 85,000 clones in the sample; roughly 80% occur only once, and 6.9% lies in the top ten. With respect to this clone: The antigen is not known.

V lost 4 bases, J lost 0 bases, and 16 bases stayed unmatched. Germline V lookup: CDR1 MDHEN, CDR2 SYDVKM. The CDR3 loop spans 19 amino acids. This sequence originates from a man aged 25 to 40 in good health and CMV-seropositive. The source material was PBMCs. The rearrangement links TRBV28 to TRBJ2-7, with 9 bases identical to TRBD1. The CDR3 DNA reads TGTGCCAGCAGTTCGGACAGGGGTAGGGGAGCCATAAGCTCCTACGAGCAGTACTTC. Translated, it gives CASSSDRGRGAISSYEQYF.